This T cell receptor (beta chain) was profiled in a study of vaccination effects on CD4 cells after COVID-19. Study-level information: Researchers obtained post-vaccine samples at a median of 72 days past the second dose. Study results and caveats: Vaccine- and infection-induced clones showed marked clonal contraction late following vaccination.

This clone was counted between two and nine times. Its antigen is unknown. The germline CDR1 and CDR2 sequences are SGHVS and FQNEAQ. The CDR3 totals 12 residues. Deletions cut 5 bases from V and 4 bases from J, with 7 bases between. Cultured cells yielded isolated CD4+ T cells after approximately nine days. Vaccine administered to participants consisted of two doses of either BNT162b2 or mRNA-1273. The protocol was immunoSEQ multiplex PCR, while the TCRdb copy is restricted to in-frame clones and leaves out a portion. The sample includes nearly 45,000 clones, around 70% of them seen just once. Sequenced material: CD4+ T cells from PBMCs cultured without peptide, taken after COVID-19 vaccination. The receptor's source is a human donor who received a COVID-19 vaccine. The rearrangement links TRBV7-8 to TRBJ2-3; unclear D gene. The CDR3 protein is CASSGRSDTQYF. CDR3 coding DNA: TGTGCCAGCAGCGGGCGGTCAGATACGCAGTATTTT.